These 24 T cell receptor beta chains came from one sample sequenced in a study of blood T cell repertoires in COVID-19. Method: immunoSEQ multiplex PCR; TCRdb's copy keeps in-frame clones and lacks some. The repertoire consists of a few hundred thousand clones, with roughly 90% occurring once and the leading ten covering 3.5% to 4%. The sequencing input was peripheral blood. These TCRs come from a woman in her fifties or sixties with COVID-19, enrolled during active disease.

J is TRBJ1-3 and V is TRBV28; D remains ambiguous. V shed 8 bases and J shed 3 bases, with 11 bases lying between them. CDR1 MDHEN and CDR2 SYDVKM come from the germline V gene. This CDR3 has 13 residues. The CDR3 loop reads CASLAEDGNTIYF. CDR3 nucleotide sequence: TGTGCCAGCCTGGCCGAGGATGGAAACACCATATATTTT.

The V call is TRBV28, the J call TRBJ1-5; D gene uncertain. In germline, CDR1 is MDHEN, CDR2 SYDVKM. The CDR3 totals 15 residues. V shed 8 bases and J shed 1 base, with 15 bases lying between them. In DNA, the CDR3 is TGTGCCAGCGGTGGGCAGACCATAAGCAATCAGCCCCAGCATTTT. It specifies CASGGQTISNQPQHF.

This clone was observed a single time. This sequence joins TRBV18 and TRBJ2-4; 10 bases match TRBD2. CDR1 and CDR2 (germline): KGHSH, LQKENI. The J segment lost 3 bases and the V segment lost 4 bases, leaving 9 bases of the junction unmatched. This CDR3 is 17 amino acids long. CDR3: CASSQLLAGEGKNIQYF. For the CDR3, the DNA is TGTGCCAGCTCACAACTCCTAGCGGGGGAAGGCAAAAACATTCAGTACTTC.

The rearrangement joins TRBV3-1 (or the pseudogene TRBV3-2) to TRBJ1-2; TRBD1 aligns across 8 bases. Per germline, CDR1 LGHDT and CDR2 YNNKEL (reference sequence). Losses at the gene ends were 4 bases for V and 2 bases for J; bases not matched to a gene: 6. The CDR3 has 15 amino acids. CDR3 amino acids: CASSRTGTGNYGYTF. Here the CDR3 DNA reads TGTGCCAGCAGCCGAACCGGGACAGGCAACTATGGCTACACCTTC.

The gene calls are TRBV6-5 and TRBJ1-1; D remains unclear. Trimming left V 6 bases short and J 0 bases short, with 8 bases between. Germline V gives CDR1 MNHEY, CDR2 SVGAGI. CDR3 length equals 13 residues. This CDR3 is CASRAGVNTEAFF. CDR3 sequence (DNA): TGTGCCAGCAGGGCCGGGGTGAACACTGAAGCTTTCTTT.

The CDR3 region is CASSEEGQGGKLFF. The CDR3, as DNA: TGTGCCAGCAGTGAAGAAGGACAGGGCGGAAAACTGTTTTTT. The chain joins TRBV6-1 to TRBJ1-4; 8 bases align to TRBD1. Germline V lookup: CDR1 MNHNS, CDR2 SASEGT. With 1 base clipped from V and 10 bases from J, the junction kept 5 bases outside the gene matches. This CDR3 has 14 residues.

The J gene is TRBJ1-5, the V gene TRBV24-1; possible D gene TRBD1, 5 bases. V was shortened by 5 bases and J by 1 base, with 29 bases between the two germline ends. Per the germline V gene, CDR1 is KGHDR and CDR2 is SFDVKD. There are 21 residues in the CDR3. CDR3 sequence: CATSVTWWQGVTLASNQPQHF. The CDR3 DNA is TGTGCCACCAGTGTCACCTGGTGGCAGGGTGTTACATTAGCCAGCAATCAGCCCCAGCATTTT.

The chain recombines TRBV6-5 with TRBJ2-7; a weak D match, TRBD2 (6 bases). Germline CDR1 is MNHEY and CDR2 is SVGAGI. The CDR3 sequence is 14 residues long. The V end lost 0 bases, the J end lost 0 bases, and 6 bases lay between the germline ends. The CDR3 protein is CASSYSGGSYEQYF. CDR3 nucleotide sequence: TGTGCCAGCAGTTACTCCGGGGGCTCCTACGAGCAGTACTTC.

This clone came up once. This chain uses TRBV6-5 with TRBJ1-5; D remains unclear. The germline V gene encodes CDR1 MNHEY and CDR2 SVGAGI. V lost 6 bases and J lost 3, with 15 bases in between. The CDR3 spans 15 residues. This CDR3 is CASSPNRGNNQPQHF. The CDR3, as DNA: TGTGCCAGCAGCCCGAACCGGGGAAACAATCAGCCCCAGCATTTT.

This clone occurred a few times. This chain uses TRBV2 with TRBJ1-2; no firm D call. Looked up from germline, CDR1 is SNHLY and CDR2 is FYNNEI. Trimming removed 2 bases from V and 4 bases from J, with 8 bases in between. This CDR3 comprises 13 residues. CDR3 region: CASSESGVYGYTF. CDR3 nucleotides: TGTGCCAGCAGTGAAAGCGGGGTCTATGGCTACACCTTC.

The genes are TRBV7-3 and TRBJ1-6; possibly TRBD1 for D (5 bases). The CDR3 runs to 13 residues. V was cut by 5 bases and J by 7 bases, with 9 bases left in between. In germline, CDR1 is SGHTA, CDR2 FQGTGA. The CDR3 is CASSPDMNSPLHF. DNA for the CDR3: TGTGCCAGCAGCCCGGACATGAATTCACCCCTCCACTTT.

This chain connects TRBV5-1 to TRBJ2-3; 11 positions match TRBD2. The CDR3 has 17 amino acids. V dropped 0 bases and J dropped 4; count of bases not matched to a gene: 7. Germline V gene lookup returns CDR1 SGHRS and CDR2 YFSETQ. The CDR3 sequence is CASSLAGTSGSADTQYF. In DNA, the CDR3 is TGCGCCAGCAGCTTGGCCGGGACTAGCGGTTCCGCAGATACGCAGTATTTT. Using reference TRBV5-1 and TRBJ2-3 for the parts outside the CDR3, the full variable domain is KAGVTQTPRYLIKTRGQQVTLSCSPISGHRSVSWYQQTPGQGLQFLFEYFSETQRNKGNFPGRFSGRQFSNSRSEMNVSTLELGDSALYLCASSLAGTSGSADTQYFGPGTRLTVL.

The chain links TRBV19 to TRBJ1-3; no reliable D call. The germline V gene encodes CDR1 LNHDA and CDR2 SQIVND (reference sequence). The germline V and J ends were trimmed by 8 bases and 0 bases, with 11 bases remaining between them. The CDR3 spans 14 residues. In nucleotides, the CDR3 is TGTGCCAGTCACACTGGGAGCTCTGGAAACACCATATATTTT. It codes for CASHTGSSGNTIYF. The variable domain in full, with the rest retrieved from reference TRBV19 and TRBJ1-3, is DGGITQSPKYLFRKEGQNVTLSCEQNLNHDAMYWYRQDPGQGLRLIYYSQIVNDFQKGDIAEGYSVSREKKESFPLTVTSAQKNPTAFYLCASHTGSSGNTIYFGEGSWLTVV.

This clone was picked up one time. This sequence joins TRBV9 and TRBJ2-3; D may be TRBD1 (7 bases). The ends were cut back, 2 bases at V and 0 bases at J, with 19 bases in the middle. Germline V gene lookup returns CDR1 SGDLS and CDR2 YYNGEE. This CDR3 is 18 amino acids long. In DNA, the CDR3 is TGTGCCAGCAGCGTGACAGGGACGGGAGTACTTAGCACAGATACGCAGTATTTT. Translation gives CASSVTGTGVLSTDTQYF.

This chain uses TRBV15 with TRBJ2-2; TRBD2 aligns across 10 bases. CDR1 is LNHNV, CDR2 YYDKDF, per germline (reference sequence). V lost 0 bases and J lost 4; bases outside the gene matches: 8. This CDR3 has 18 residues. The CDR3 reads CATSRDRASGGPTGELFF. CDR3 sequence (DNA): TGTGCCACCAGCAGAGATCGGGCTAGCGGGGGACCCACCGGGGAGCTGTTTTTT.

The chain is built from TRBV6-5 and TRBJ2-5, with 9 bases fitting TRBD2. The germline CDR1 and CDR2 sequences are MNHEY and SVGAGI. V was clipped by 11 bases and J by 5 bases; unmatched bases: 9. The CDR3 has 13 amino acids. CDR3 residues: CAAGGGAMETQYF. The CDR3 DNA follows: TGTGCCGCAGGCGGGGGGGCTATGGAGACCCAGTACTTC.

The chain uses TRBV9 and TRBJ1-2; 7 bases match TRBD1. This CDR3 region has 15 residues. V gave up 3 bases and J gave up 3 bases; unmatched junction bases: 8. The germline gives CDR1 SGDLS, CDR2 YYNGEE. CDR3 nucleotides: TGTGCCAGCAGCGCGACAACAGGGGCGGACTATGGCTACACCTTC. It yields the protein CASSATTGADYGYTF.

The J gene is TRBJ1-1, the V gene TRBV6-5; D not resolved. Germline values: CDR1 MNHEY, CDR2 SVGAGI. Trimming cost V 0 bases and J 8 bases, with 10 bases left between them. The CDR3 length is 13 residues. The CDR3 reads CASSYSEGLEAFF. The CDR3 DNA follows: TGTGCCAGCAGTTACTCGGAGGGTCTGGAAGCTTTCTTT.

The CDR3 is CASSQGGQGAEAFF. Written as DNA, the CDR3 is TGTGCCAGCAGCCAAGGGGGGCAGGGAGCTGAAGCTTTCTTT. This sequence joins TRBV3-1 (or the pseudogene TRBV3-2) and TRBJ1-1, with a possible D match to TRBD1 (6 bases). Between the trimmed V and J ends, which lost 1 base and 6 bases, there was a span of 12 bases. CDR1 and CDR2 from the germline V gene are LGHDT and YNNKEL (reference sequence). This CDR3 is built from 14 residues.

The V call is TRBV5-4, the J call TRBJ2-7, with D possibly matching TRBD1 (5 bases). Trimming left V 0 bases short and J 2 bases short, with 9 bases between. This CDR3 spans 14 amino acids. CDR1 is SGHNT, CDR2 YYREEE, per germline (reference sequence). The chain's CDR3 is CASSLARAPYEQYF. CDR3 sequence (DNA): TGTGCCAGCAGCTTGGCCAGGGCACCCTACGAGCAGTACTTC.

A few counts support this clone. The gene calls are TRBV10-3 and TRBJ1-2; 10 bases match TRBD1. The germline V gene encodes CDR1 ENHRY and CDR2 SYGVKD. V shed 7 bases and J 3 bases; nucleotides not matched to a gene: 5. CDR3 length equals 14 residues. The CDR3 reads CAIKGQGPYYGYTF. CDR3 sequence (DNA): TGTGCCATCAAGGGACAGGGGCCCTACTATGGCTACACCTTC.

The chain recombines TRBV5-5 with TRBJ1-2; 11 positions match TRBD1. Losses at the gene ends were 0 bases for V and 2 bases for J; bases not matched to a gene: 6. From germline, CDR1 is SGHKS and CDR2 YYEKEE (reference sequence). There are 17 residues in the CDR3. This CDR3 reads CASSLVGQGAPNYGYTF. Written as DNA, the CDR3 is TGTGCCAGCAGCTTGGTCGGACAGGGGGCCCCGAACTATGGCTACACCTTC.

The CDR3 region is CASSSGTLRSDEQFF. CDR3 in DNA: TGCGCCAGCAGCTCCGGGACACTCAGGTCGGATGAGCAGTTCTTC. The chain couples TRBV5-1 to TRBJ2-1, with a possible D match to TRBD1 (6 bases). CDR3 length: 15 residues. The V gene's germline CDR1 is SGHRS and CDR2 YFSETQ. The germline V and J ends were trimmed by 3 bases and 8 bases, with 18 bases remaining between them.

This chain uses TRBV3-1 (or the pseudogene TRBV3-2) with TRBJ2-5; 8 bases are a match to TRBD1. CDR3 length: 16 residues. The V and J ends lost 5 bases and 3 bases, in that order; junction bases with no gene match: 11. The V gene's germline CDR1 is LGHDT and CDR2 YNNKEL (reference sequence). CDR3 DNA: TGTGCCAGCAGCGTCCGAGCGACAGGGGAAAAAGAGACCCAGTACTTC. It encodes CASSVRATGEKETQYF.